Presented here are 24 T cell receptor beta chains from one specimen sequenced in a study of T cell responses to AZD1222 COVID-19 vaccine. Method: immunoSEQ multiplex PCR; TCRdb's copy keeps in-frame clones and lacks some. This table has more than 85,000 clones, about 88% appearing once. The starting material was peripheral blood, obtained on day 0 of AZD1222 vaccination. These receptor sequences come from an adult in good health.

V usage is TRBV3-1 (or the pseudogene TRBV3-2) and J usage is TRBJ2-7, with 9 bases that match TRBD1. V dropped 4 bases and J dropped 6; count of bases not matched to a gene: 1. This CDR3 comprises 12 residues. Germline values: CDR1 LGHDT, CDR2 YNNKEL (reference sequence). The CDR3, as DNA: TGTGCCAGCAGCCTGGACAGGGGCGAGCAGTACTTC. The encoded protein is CASSLDRGEQYF.

The rearrangement joins TRBV4-2 to TRBJ2-7; 7 nucleotides line up with TRBD2. This CDR3 has 14 amino acids. V gave up 1 base and J gave up 0 bases; unmatched junction bases: 0. CDR1 and CDR2 from the germline V gene are LGHNA and YNFKEQ. CDR3 nucleotide sequence: TGTGCCAGCAGCCAAGGGACTAGCTCCTACGAGCAGTACTTC. Amino acids: CASSQGTSSYEQYF.

The count of this clone is one. The rearrangement joins TRBV6-5 to TRBJ1-4, with D possibly TRBD1 on 5 matching bases. Trimming left V 0 bases short and J 4 bases short, with 9 bases between. This CDR3 region has 15 residues. From germline, CDR1 is MNHEY and CDR2 SVGAGI. CDR3 sequence reads: CASSYSGVRNEKLFF. DNA for the CDR3: TGTGCCAGCAGTTACTCGGGGGTCCGTAATGAAAAACTGTTTTTT.

V and J are TRBV7-8 and TRBJ2-4; D not resolved. The length of the CDR3 is 18 residues. Trimming cost V 3 bases and J 0 bases, with 18 bases left between them. CDR1 and CDR2 from the germline V gene are SGHVS and FQNEAQ. The CDR3 DNA sequence: TGTGCCAGCAGCTTTTTGGCCGCCACTTTGAAAGCCAAAAACATTCAGTACTTC. This sequence encodes CASSFLAATLKAKNIQYF. Variable domain in full (rest from reference TRBV7-8 and TRBJ2-4): GAGVSQSPRYKVAKRGQDVALRCDPISGHVSLFWYQQALGQGPEFLTYFQNEAQLDKSGLPSDRFFAERPEGSVSTLKIQRTQQEDSAVYLCASSFLAATLKAKNIQYFGAGTRLSVL.

J is TRBJ2-1 and V is TRBV2; D not resolved. Germline V CDR1 and CDR2: SNHLY, FYNNEI. This CDR3 is 15 amino acids long. Trimming removed 5 bases from V and 4 bases from J, with 15 bases in between. CDR3 in DNA: TGTGCCAGCAGTCAAGACAATAGCTTATACAATGAGCAGTTCTTC. Translated, it gives CASSQDNSLYNEQFF. Full variable domain (missing parts from reference TRBV2 and TRBJ2-1): EPEVTQTPSHQVTQMGQEVILRCVPISNHLYFYWYRQILGQKVEFLVSFYNNEISEKSEIFDDQFSVERPDGSNFTLKIRSTKLEDSAMYFCASSQDNSLYNEQFFGPGTRLTVL.

The chain joins TRBV14 to TRBJ1-6; D is possibly TRBD1 (5 bases). This CDR3 has 14 residues. The germline V gene has CDR1 SGHDN and CDR2 FVKESK. The V gene lost 1 base and the J gene lost 8 bases, with 9 bases spanning the gap. The CDR3 bases are TGTGCCAGCAGCCAAGCAGGGCTCTATTCACCCCTCCACTTT. It encodes CASSQAGLYSPLHF.

This chain uses TRBV7-8 with TRBJ2-2; 8 bases map to TRBD1. The CDR3 spans 16 residues. Germline CDR1 is SGHVS and CDR2 is FQNEAQ. Trimming removed 4 bases from V and 3 bases from J; junction bases left unmatched: 7. The CDR3 loop is CASSYTDRVDTGELFF. The CDR3 DNA sequence: TGTGCCAGCAGCTATACGGACAGGGTTGACACCGGGGAGCTGTTTTTT.

The chain recombines TRBV14 with TRBJ2-1; TRBD2 matches at 11 bases. The V gene's germline CDR1 is SGHDN and CDR2 FVKESK. Trimming at V came to 5 bases and at J to 3 bases, leaving 9 bases not matched to a gene. The CDR3 is 17 amino acids. Written as DNA, the CDR3 is TGTGCCAGCAGCGAATCTAGCGGGAGGCGATTCTACAATGAGCAGTTCTTC. Amino acids: CASSESSGRRFYNEQFF.

This chain joins TRBV6-5 and TRBJ1-5; D is uncertain. Germline CDR1 MNHEY, CDR2 SVGAGI. V lost 5 bases, J lost 1 base, and 6 bases lay in between. There are 13 residues in the CDR3. This CDR3 reads CASSKASNQPQHF. In nucleotides, the CDR3 is TGTGCCAGCAGTAAGGCCAGCAATCAGCCCCAGCATTTT.

The chain is built from TRBV6-2 or TRBV6-3 and TRBJ2-3; 14 bases match TRBD2. Trimming removed 2 bases from V and 2 bases from J; junction bases left unmatched: 9. Germline CDR1 reads MNHEY; CDR2 reads SVGEGT. The CDR3 is made up of 19 amino acids. CDR3 residues: CASSYPPRLAGGLTDTQYF. Written as DNA, the CDR3 is TGTGCCAGCAGTTACCCACCCCGACTAGCGGGAGGGCTCACAGATACGCAGTATTTT.

CDR3 sequence reads: CASTGQGEVGTEAFF. The CDR3 DNA follows: TGTGCCAGCACGGGACAGGGGGAAGTTGGGACTGAAGCTTTCTTT. V is TRBV6-5 and J is TRBJ1-1; 11 nucleotides match TRBD1. Germline V gene sequence: CDR1 MNHEY, CDR2 SVGAGI. The trim removed 7 bases at V and 5 bases at J, leaving 9 bases unmatched. The CDR3 has 15 residues.

This chain connects TRBV2 to TRBJ1-2; D gene ambiguous. The CDR3 loop spans 13 amino acids. CDR1 is SNHLY and CDR2 is FYNNEI in the germline V gene. Trimming shortened V by 4 bases and J by 9 bases, and 15 bases separated the two germline ends. CDR3 nucleotides: TGTGCCAGCAGTGTGATGAGGACTTCCAGCTACACCTTC. This translates into CASSVMRTSSYTF.

The chain links TRBV6-5 to TRBJ1-1; D perhaps matches TRBD1 (5 bases). CDR1 and CDR2 from the germline V gene are MNHEY and SVGAGI. The CDR3 is 13 amino acids. V was trimmed by 6 bases and J by 2 bases, leaving 10 bases between them. CDR3 coding DNA: TGTGCCAGCAGACATCAGGGAAACACTGAAGCTTTCTTT. Its translation: CASRHQGNTEAFF.

The J gene is TRBJ2-7, the V gene TRBV6-1; D not certain. Trimming stripped 1 base from V and 2 bases from J, with 6 bases between. Germline V CDR1 and CDR2: MNHNS, SASEGT. The CDR3 sequence is 13 residues long. The CDR3 spells CASSEGYTYEQYF. CDR3 in DNA: TGTGCCAGCAGTGAAGGATACACCTACGAGCAGTACTTC.

The chain combines TRBV4-1 with TRBJ2-1; 14 bases match TRBD2. CDR3 length: 20 amino acids. The trim removed 4 bases at V and 5 bases at J, leaving 16 bases unmatched. Germline V gene sequence: CDR1 MGHRA, CDR2 YSYEKL. For the CDR3, the DNA is TGCGCCAGCAGCCTACCGCCGGGACTAGCGGGAGCAAAACAGGACAATGAGCAGTTCTTC. Amino acids: CASSLPPGLAGAKQDNEQFF.

The chain couples TRBV4-2 to TRBJ1-6; 7 positions match TRBD1. Looked up from germline, CDR1 is LGHNA and CDR2 is YNFKEQ. With 5 bases clipped from V and 0 bases from J, the junction kept 7 bases outside the gene matches. The CDR3 is made up of 17 amino acids. CDR3 sequence: CASSEGTDSSYNSPLHF. The CDR3 DNA reads as TGTGCCAGCAGCGAAGGGACAGATAGCTCCTATAATTCACCCCTCCACTTT.

The V call is TRBV5-1, the J call TRBJ2-1, with TRBD2 matching 9 bases. V dropped 7 bases and J dropped 8; count of bases not matched to a gene: 13. The CDR3 has 15 residues. Per germline, CDR1 SGHRS and CDR2 YFSETQ. CDR3 in amino acids: CASGVAGGGVHEQFF. CDR3 in DNA: TGCGCCAGCGGGGTTGCGGGAGGGGGAGTCCATGAGCAGTTCTTC.

This chain uses TRBV7-9 with TRBJ2-7; D perhaps matches TRBD2 (6 bases). Looked up from germline, CDR1 is SEHNR and CDR2 is FQNEAQ (reference sequence). The CDR3 runs 12 residues. V shed 2 bases and J shed 6 bases, with 8 bases lying between them. The CDR3, as DNA: TGTGCCAGCAGCTTATGGGGGGTCGAGCAGTACTTC. The encoded protein is CASSLWGVEQYF.

The gene calls are TRBV5-6 and TRBJ2-2; D perhaps matches TRBD2 (6 bases). The germline V and J ends were trimmed by 0 bases and 5 bases, with 11 bases remaining between them. Per the germline V gene, CDR1 is SGHDT and CDR2 is YYEEEE. This CDR3 spans 15 amino acids. Here the CDR3 reads CASSLGAGITGELFF. The CDR3 coding sequence is TGTGCCAGCAGCTTGGGGGCGGGGATTACCGGGGAGCTGTTTTTT.

The chain couples TRBV2 to TRBJ1-1; D call uncertain. The V and J ends lost 4 bases and 0 bases respectively, with 12 bases between them. Looked up from germline, CDR1 is SNHLY and CDR2 is FYNNEI. CDR3 length: 15 amino acids. The CDR3 coding sequence is TGTGCCAGCAGTGCGGGTTTACTAATGAACACTGAAGCTTTCTTT. Translation: CASSAGLLMNTEAFF.

The rearrangement joins TRBV28 to TRBJ1-2, with D tentatively TRBD1 (6 bases). This CDR3 region has 12 residues. Germline V gene sequence: CDR1 MDHEN, CDR2 SYDVKM. Trimming pared 5 bases from V and 5 bases from J, leaving 9 bases between. CDR3 in amino acids: CASSDGQYGYTF. For the CDR3, the DNA is TGTGCCAGCAGTGATGGACAGTATGGCTACACCTTC.

The rearrangement joins TRBV19 to TRBJ2-1; 14 bases are a match to TRBD2. The CDR3 loop spans 15 amino acids. Germline CDR1 reads LNHDA; CDR2 reads SQIVND (reference sequence). Trimming cost V 9 bases and J 6 bases; bases outside gene matches: 7. The CDR3: CASQTSGGAFNEQFF. The CDR3, as DNA: TGTGCCAGCCAGACTAGCGGGGGGGCCTTCAATGAGCAGTTCTTC.

In its sample, this clone was seen a few times. The rearrangement joins TRBV28 to TRBJ1-1; D gene unclear. This CDR3 has 15 residues. Germline CDR1 MDHEN, CDR2 SYDVKM. The V end was cut by 5 bases, the J end by 2 bases, with 15 bases between. The CDR3: CASSPPPGGNTEAFF. The CDR3, as DNA: TGTGCCAGCAGTCCTCCCCCCGGAGGAAACACTGAAGCTTTCTTT. The whole variable domain, remainder taken from reference TRBV28 and TRBJ1-1, is DVKVTQSSRYLVKRTGEKVFLECVQDMDHENMFWYRQDPGLGLRLIYFSYDVKMKEKGDIPEGYSVSREKKERFSLILESASTNQTSMYLCASSPPPGGNTEAFFGQGTRLTVV.

The V call is TRBV6-4, the J call TRBJ2-1; 7 bases are shared with TRBD1. V was pared by 3 bases and J by 7 bases, with 12 bases of the junction left unmatched. From germline, CDR1 is MRHNA and CDR2 SNTAGT. The CDR3 covers 16 residues. This chain's CDR3 is CASSEIGEGAGNEQFF. The CDR3 coding sequence is TGTGCCAGCAGTGAAATCGGAGAGGGGGCAGGGAATGAGCAGTTCTTC.